The T cell receptor beta chain under discussion was sequenced for a study of blood T cell repertoires in COVID-19. Study as a whole: COVID-19 samples collected from the United States, Italy and Spain covered acute and convalescent phases.

V lost 2 bases, J lost 0 bases, and 2 bases stayed unmatched. Germline values: CDR1 SGHKS, CDR2 YYEKEE (reference sequence). The CDR3 sequence is 14 residues long. TCRdb's table, derived via immunoSEQ multiplex PCR, lists solely in-frame clones and lacks some. This sample carries under 250,000 clones, 88% of them seen once, and the ten largest clones take roughly 2.6%. Material: peripheral blood. V and J are TRBV5-5 and TRBJ2-7; 7 nucleotides align to TRBD1. The sequence came from a woman between 55 and 75 years old with acute or convalescent COVID-19. DNA for the CDR3: TGTGCCAGCAGCTTAGGGACAGCCTCCTACGAGCAGTACTTC. Encoded protein: CASSLGTASYEQYF.